This T cell receptor beta chain was found in a study of human T cells and chemical hapten exposure. This clonotype was observed at least ten times. Noted time point: patch test 1, 2 weeks after DPC sensitization. Treatment denoted: therapeutic diphenylcyclopropenone sensitization with weekly scalp DPC. TCRdb re-derived calls from the RACE reads in MiXCR, one entry per CDR3 protein. This sample has tens of thousands of distinct CDR3 sequences; roughly 7.2% occur once, and the top ten carry approximately 1.5%. This sequence was found in a woman aged 25 to 45 with alopecia areata. Some clones in this sample may be carry-over from other donors' samples. Sequencing was performed on whole blood, taken in connection with sensitization to the hapten diphenylcyclopropenone (DPC).

The CDR3 DNA follows: TGTGCCAGCAGTTTCAAGGCGGGGGTAACAGATACGCAGTATTTT. This encodes CASSFKAGVTDTQYF. The J gene is TRBJ2-3, the V gene TRBV28; 7 bases map to TRBD2. Germline assignment: CDR1 MDHEN and CDR2 SYDVKM. J lost 3 bases, V lost 3 bases, and 6 bases had no gene match. The CDR3 is 15 residues long.